Listed here are 28 T cell receptor beta chains from one sample, sequenced in a study of T cells in localized non-small cell lung cancer. Method: immunoSEQ multiplex PCR; TCRdb's copy keeps in-frame clones and lacks some. The table records 30,000 to 40,000 clones, about 86% of them present only once. Material: peripheral blood, obtained before any cancer treatment. These receptors all stem from a man between 40 and 69 years old with stage I lung adenocarcinoma.

The chain links TRBV11-2 to TRBJ2-4; D not certain. Germline CDR1 SGHAT, CDR2 FQNNGV. V lost 0 bases to trimming and J lost 11 bases, with 11 bases between them. This CDR3 is built from 13 residues. The chain's CDR3 is CASSLEYSRFQYF. In nucleotides, the CDR3 is TGTGCCAGCAGCTTAGAGTACAGCAGGTTTCAGTACTTC.

The chain combines TRBV5-1 with TRBJ2-2; D is uncertain. This CDR3 comprises 11 residues. Germline V gene data show CDR1 as SGHRS and CDR2 as YFSETQ. V lost 7 bases and J 4 bases, leaving 5 bases between the germline ends. The DNA of the CDR3 is TGCGCCAGCTACCGCACCGGGGAGCTGTTTTTT. Its translation is CASYRTGELFF.

This chain links TRBV14 with TRBJ1-4; TRBD1 matches 10 bases. Germline values: CDR1 SGHDN, CDR2 FVKESK. CDR3 length: 16 amino acids. The ends lost 4 bases at V and 5 bases at J; junction bases unmatched: 7. The CDR3 loop reads CASSPLPGQGNEKLFF. DNA of the CDR3: TGTGCCAGCAGCCCCCTCCCGGGACAGGGGAATGAAAAACTGTTTTTT.

This chain uses TRBV5-1 with TRBJ2-2, with 8 bases aligning to TRBD2. The germline V gene encodes CDR1 SGHRS and CDR2 YFSETQ. CDR3 length: 16 residues. V was pared by 4 bases and J by 5 bases, with 10 bases of the junction left unmatched. DNA for the CDR3: TGCGCCAGCAGCCGGTCCGTGGCTAGCGGGACCGGGGAGCTGTTTTTT. It encodes CASSRSVASGTGELFF.

In this sample, this clone turned up once. The chain recombines TRBV11-2 with TRBJ2-1; D tentatively reads TRBD1 or TRBD2 (5 bases each). Between the trimmed V and J ends, which lost 0 bases and 8 bases, there was a span of 11 bases. The CDR3 spans 14 residues. Germline-derived CDR1 and CDR2 are SGHAT and FQNNGV. The CDR3 DNA sequence: TGTGCCAGCAGCTTAGAGAGGGGTTTAGATGAGCAGTTCTTC. Protein: CASSLERGLDEQFF.

The chain has TRBV29-1 and TRBJ2-5; D might be TRBD2 (6 bases). CDR3 size: 12 residues. Germline CDR1 reads SQVTM; CDR2 reads ANQGSEA. Deletions cut 6 bases from V and 4 bases from J, with 12 bases between. The CDR3 spells CSVGLGGETQYF. CDR3 nucleotide sequence: TGCAGCGTCGGGTTGGGGGGAGAGACCCAGTACTTC.

The gene calls are TRBV2 and TRBJ2-5, with 14 bases that match TRBD2. The CDR3 has 18 residues. CDR1 is SNHLY and CDR2 is FYNNEI in the germline V gene. The J segment lost 5 bases and the V segment lost 4 bases, leaving 12 bases of the junction unmatched. CDR3 residues: CASSGQGLAGVRAETQYF. The DNA for the CDR3 is TGTGCCAGCAGTGGGCAGGGACTAGCGGGAGTCCGGGCTGAGACCCAGTACTTC.

V gene TRBV6-6 combines with J gene TRBJ1-2; 7 bases fit TRBD1. This CDR3 has 13 amino acids. V dropped 6 bases and J dropped 3; count of bases not matched to a gene: 4. Germline V gene sequence: CDR1 MNHNY, CDR2 SVGAGI (reference sequence). The CDR3 reads CASRTDRDYGYTF. Here the CDR3 DNA reads TGTGCCAGCAGAACAGACAGGGACTATGGCTACACCTTC.

The genes are TRBV7-9 and TRBJ1-2; 9 bases are shared with TRBD1. V lost 7 bases to trimming and J lost 2 bases; unmatched junction nucleotides: 5. Germline V gene lookup returns CDR1 SEHNR and CDR2 FQNEAQ (reference sequence). The CDR3 contains 14 residues. The CDR3 DNA is TGTGCCAGCATCCCCGGGACAGGGAACTATGGCTACACCTTC. Its protein is CASIPGTGNYGYTF.

The V gene is TRBV2, the J gene TRBJ2-3, with a possible D match to TRBD2 (6 bases). This CDR3 contains 13 residues. V gave up 3 bases and J gave up 9 bases, with 13 bases separating them. Germline V lookup: CDR1 SNHLY, CDR2 FYNNEI. This chain's CDR3 is CASSDPGGVTQYF. The CDR3 DNA follows: TGTGCCAGCAGTGATCCCGGCGGGGTGACGCAGTATTTT.

The rearrangement joins TRBV5-6 to TRBJ2-5; 7 nucleotides agree with TRBD1. CDR3 size: 15 residues. Losses at the gene ends were 4 bases for V and 2 bases for J; bases not matched to a gene: 8. Germline V gene sequence: CDR1 SGHDT, CDR2 YYEEEE. CDR3 protein: CASSIFGTVQETQYF. In DNA, the CDR3 is TGTGCCAGCAGCATTTTCGGGACAGTTCAAGAGACCCAGTACTTC.

The chain has TRBV27 and TRBJ2-1, with D hard to call. Germline V gene lookup returns CDR1 MNHEY and CDR2 SMNVEV (reference sequence). The CDR3 is made up of 12 amino acids. Trimming stripped 6 bases from V and 7 bases from J, with 10 bases between. In DNA form, the CDR3 reads TGTGCCAGCAGGTTTGGGGTGAATGAGCAGTTCTTC. Translating it yields CASRFGVNEQFF.

The J gene is TRBJ2-4, the V gene TRBV9, with D possibly TRBD1 on 6 matching bases. V was shortened by 4 bases and J by 6 bases, with 17 bases between the two germline ends. CDR1 and CDR2 (germline): SGDLS, YYNGEE. This CDR3 is built from 15 residues. The CDR3 bases are TGTGCCAGCAGCCCACATCGGACAGTGCCAAACATTCAGTACTTC. Its translation: CASSPHRTVPNIQYF.

The CDR3 protein is CASSGRDIDSYEQYF. The CDR3 coding sequence is TGTGCCAGCAGCGGCCGGGACATCGACTCCTACGAGCAGTACTTC. This rearrangement joins TRBV5-4 to TRBJ2-7; maybe TRBD1 (6 bases). Germline V CDR1 and CDR2: SGHNT, YYREEE (reference sequence). The CDR3 contains 15 residues. V lost 4 bases and J 0 bases, leaving 14 bases between the germline ends.

This chain links TRBV25-1 with TRBJ2-1; D gene unclear. V shed 3 bases and J shed 0 bases, with 9 bases lying between them. This CDR3 has 15 residues. CDR1 is MGHDK, CDR2 SYGVNS, per germline. CDR3 amino acids: CASSDPESSYNEQFF. For the CDR3, the DNA is TGTGCCAGCAGTGACCCCGAGAGCTCCTACAATGAGCAGTTCTTC.

With respect to this clone: At one of its ends the junction is not consistent with the germline gene, which may arise from a read error. The chain has TRBV2 and TRBJ2-5, with 9 bases identical to TRBD1. The germline V gene encodes CDR1 SNHLY and CDR2 FYNNEI. This CDR3 region has 12 residues. This CDR3 is CATQGAGEAQYF. The DNA of the CDR3 is TGTGCCACACAGGGGGCGGGAGAGGCCCAGTACTTC. The entire variable domain, with the rest obtained from reference TRBV2 and TRBJ2-5, is as follows: EPEVTQTPSHQVTQMGQEVILRCVPISNHLYFYWYRQILGQKVEFLVSFYNNEISEKSEIFDDQFSVERPDGSNFTLKIRSTKLEDSAMYFCATQGAGEAQYFGPGTRLLVL.

V and J are TRBV19 and TRBJ2-3, with 8 nucleotides matching TRBD2. V trimming: 3 bases; J trimming: 0 bases; junction bases outside the gene matches: 2. The CDR3 has 15 residues. CDR1 is LNHDA, CDR2 SQIVND, per germline (reference sequence). The CDR3: CASSIGGRSTDTQYF. CDR3 sequence (DNA): TGTGCCAGTAGTATCGGCGGGAGGAGCACAGATACGCAGTATTTT.

This clone was counted once. The CDR3 reads CASSLFEGRTDTQYF. Written as DNA, the CDR3 is TGTGCCAGTAGCTTATTTGAAGGTCGTACAGATACGCAGTATTTT. The chain combines TRBV19 with TRBJ2-3; D uncertain. CDR1 is LNHDA, CDR2 SQIVND, per germline (reference sequence). Trimming stripped 6 bases from V and 3 bases from J, with 16 bases between. CDR3 length equals 15 residues.

J is TRBJ1-1 and V is TRBV6-1; D not resolved. This CDR3 has 13 amino acids. CDR1 MNHNS and CDR2 SASEGT come from the germline V gene. V gave up 1 base and J gave up 1 base, with 4 bases separating them. The CDR3, as DNA: TGTGCCAGCAGTGAAGGAGGGAACACTGAAGCTTTCTTT. Protein sequence: CASSEGGNTEAFF.

V is TRBV27 and J is TRBJ2-1, with TRBD2 matching over 16 bases. The CDR3 runs to 14 residues. In germline, CDR1 is MNHEY, CDR2 SMNVEV (reference sequence). The trim removed 8 bases at V and 14 bases at J, leaving 9 bases unmatched. CDR3 amino acids: CASSFGTSGRVEFF. Here the CDR3 DNA reads TGTGCCAGCTCGTTTGGGACTAGCGGGAGGGTGGAGTTCTTC.

CDR3 protein: CASSLARGGSYNEQFF. The CDR3, as DNA: TGCGCCAGCAGCTTGGCCAGAGGAGGGTCCTACAATGAGCAGTTCTTC. This rearrangement joins TRBV5-1 to TRBJ2-1; tentatively, D is TRBD2 (6 bases). This CDR3 has 16 residues. V was cut by 0 bases and J by 1 base, with 11 bases left in between. Germline values: CDR1 SGHRS, CDR2 YFSETQ.

The chain combines TRBV19 with TRBJ2-7; D unclear. The CDR3 runs 14 residues. The V end was cut by 6 bases, the J end by 0 bases, with 12 bases between. Germline V gene data show CDR1 as LNHDA and CDR2 as SQIVND (reference sequence). The CDR3 region has the DNA TGTGCCAGTAGCCTGACCCAGAGCTCCTACGAGCAGTACTTC. It yields the protein CASSLTQSSYEQYF.

The gene calls are TRBV5-6 and TRBJ2-6; 8 bases are shared with TRBD1. The CDR3 has 16 residues. V lost 4 bases, J lost 2 bases, and 5 bases stayed unmatched. The germline V gene encodes CDR1 SGHDT and CDR2 YYEEEE. CDR3 sequence (DNA): TGTGCCAGCAGCCGGACAGGGACCCCTGGGGCCAACGTCCTGACTTTC. Its protein is CASSRTGTPGANVLTF.

V gene TRBV2 combines with J gene TRBJ1-2; 8 positions match TRBD1. The CDR3 totals 14 residues. The germline gives CDR1 SNHLY, CDR2 FYNNEI. V lost 9 bases to trimming and J lost 0 bases; unmatched junction nucleotides: 6. DNA of the CDR3: TGTGCCAGTGGACGGGACAGGACTAACTATGGCTACACCTTC. Residues: CASGRDRTNYGYTF.

The chain combines TRBV2 with TRBJ1-5, with D hard to call. Per the germline V gene, CDR1 is SNHLY and CDR2 is FYNNEI. Trimming removed 6 bases at V and 2 bases at J, with 11 bases between. This CDR3 contains 14 residues. In nucleotides, the CDR3 is TGTGCCAGCAGCATTGCTAAAGGCAATCAGCCCCAGCATTTT. Translation gives CASSIAKGNQPQHF.

The chain employs TRBV10-3 and TRBJ2-7, with D hard to call. CDR3 size: 17 residues. CDR1 is ENHRY and CDR2 is SYGVKD in the germline V gene. Trimming removed 2 bases at V and 0 bases at J, with 17 bases between. CDR3 sequence reads: CAISEEDGTRSSYEQYF. CDR3 DNA sequence: TGTGCCATCAGTGAGGAGGACGGAACGAGGAGCTCCTACGAGCAGTACTTC.

The rearrangement joins TRBV29-1 to TRBJ2-7; no reliable D call. This CDR3 contains 12 residues. Germline CDR1 is SQVTM and CDR2 is ANQGSEA. V was pared by 4 bases and J by 4 bases, with 11 bases between. The CDR3 DNA reads as TGCAGCGTTGGGGGTCAAGGGTACGAGCAGTACTTC. This gives the protein CSVGGQGYEQYF.

The chain uses TRBV28 and TRBJ2-1; TRBD1 or TRBD2 may be the D gene (5 bases each). The CDR3 is 14 residues long. Trimming left V 6 bases short and J 8 bases short, with 17 bases between. Germline V gives CDR1 MDHEN, CDR2 SYDVKM. The CDR3 bases are TGTGCCAGCAGCCCCCGAGGGGCGTCCGATGAGCAGTTCTTC. Its translation: CASSPRGASDEQFF.